What follows describes a single T cell receptor (beta chain). This entry comes from a study of cytomegalovirus exposure and HLA in healthy donors. Trimming cost V 5 bases and J 3 bases, with 6 bases left between them. The CDR3 loop spans 12 amino acids. Per the germline V gene, CDR1 is MDHEN and CDR2 is SYDVKM. PCR employed 60 Vbeta and 13 Jbeta primers. Sequencing used immunoSEQ multiplex PCR; TCRdb keeps in-frame clones, though not all of them. Of 120,000 or so clones listed, roughly 80% are singletons. The sequencing sample was made of PBMCs. The sequence was obtained from a young man in good health and CMV-seronegative. The chain couples TRBV28 to TRBJ2-3, with D possibly TRBD1 on 6 matching bases. The CDR3 region has the DNA TGTGCCAGCAGTACAGGGACAGATACGCAGTATTTT. Translation gives CASSTGTDTQYF.